Presented here are 12 T cell receptor beta chains from one specimen sequenced in a study of T cells after yellow fever vaccination. TCRdb reanalysed the 5' RACE reads using MiXCR and keeps one entry per CDR3 protein. The repertoire holds hundreds of thousands of distinct CDR3 sequences, with roughly 14% as singletons. The specimen was PBMCs, collected on the day of the yellow fever booster vaccination. Source of these receptors: a man aged 25-40 years who received the YFV17D yellow fever vaccine.

This chain connects TRBV20-1 to TRBJ1-1, with a weak D call TRBD1 (5 bases). V lost 0 bases and J 3 bases, leaving 14 bases between the germline ends. Germline V gene sequence: CDR1 DFQATT, CDR2 SNEGSKA (reference sequence). The CDR3 covers 15 residues. The CDR3, as DNA: TGCAGTGCTAGAGATCTGACAGTTCTATACACTGAAGCTTTCTTT. This encodes CSARDLTVLYTEAFF.

CDR3 coding DNA: TGTGCCAGCAGCTTAGGAACCCGTAGCGCCGAACCCAAAAACATTCAGTACTTC. This translates into CASSLGTRSAEPKNIQYF. The rearrangement links TRBV11-1 to TRBJ2-4, with a weak D call TRBD2 (5 bases). Germline V CDR1 and CDR2: SGHAT, FQDESV (reference sequence). V was cut by 1 base and J by 2 bases, with 18 bases left in between. CDR3 length: 18 residues. Looking up the rest from reference TRBV11-1 and TRBJ2-4 gives the full variable domain: EAEVAQSPRYKITEKSQAVAFWCDPISGHATLYWYRQILGQGPELLVQFQDESVVDDSQLPKDRFSAERLKGVDSTLKIQPAELGDSAMYLCASSLGTRSAEPKNIQYFGAGTRLSVL.

The J gene is TRBJ1-1, the V gene TRBV4-3, with a tentative D call TRBD1 (5 bases). Germline assignment: CDR1 LGHNA and CDR2 YSLEER. V dropped 1 base and J dropped 3 bases, with 12 bases sitting between them. The CDR3 has 15 residues. Written as DNA, the CDR3 is TGCGCCAGCAGCCAAGGGGGCAGCAGATACACTGAAGCTTTCTTT. It codes for CASSQGGSRYTEAFF.

This clonotype turned up a few times. The chain joins TRBV7-8 to TRBJ2-7; 10 nucleotides line up with TRBD1. Germline trimming cut 7 bases from V and 4 bases from J; bases unmatched to any gene: 7. CDR1 is SGHVS and CDR2 is FQNEAQ in the germline V gene. CDR3 length: 14 residues. The CDR3 loop is CASKSGTGVYEQYF. DNA for the CDR3: TGTGCCAGCAAATCCGGGACAGGGGTGTACGAGCAGTACTTC.

V usage is TRBV10-1 and J usage is TRBJ2-3, with D perhaps given as TRBD1 or TRBD2 (5 bases each). The V gene lost 2 bases and the J gene lost 7 bases, with 7 bases spanning the gap. This CDR3 region has 12 residues. Germline lookup yields CDR1 WNHNN and CDR2 SYGVQD (reference sequence). The CDR3 reads CASSEGGNTQYF. The CDR3 bases are TGCGCCAGCAGTGAGGGGGGTAATACGCAGTATTTT.

This clonotype has more than one count but fewer than ten. The J gene is TRBJ2-1, the V gene TRBV7-3, with a possible D match to TRBD2 (5 bases). Trimming removed 5 bases at V and 7 bases at J, with 18 bases between. Germline CDR1 SGHTA, CDR2 FQGTGA. The CDR3 extends over 15 amino acids. Here the CDR3 DNA reads TGTGCCAGCAGCCCCCAGAGCGGAGCAGGAAATGAGCAGTTCTTC. Translating it yields CASSPQSGAGNEQFF. Together with reference TRBV7-3 and TRBJ2-1, the CDR3 gives the full variable domain: GAGVSQTPSNKVTEKGKYVELRCDPISGHTALYWYRQSLGQGPEFLIYFQGTGAADDSGLPNDRFFAVRPEGSVSTLKIQRTERGDSAVYLCASSPQSGAGNEQFFGPGTRLTVL.

The J gene is TRBJ2-2, the V gene TRBV27; D gene ambiguous. The CDR3 covers 14 residues. V lost 1 base and J 3 bases, leaving 6 bases between the germline ends. Germline CDR1 reads MNHEY; CDR2 reads SMNVEV (reference sequence). In DNA, the CDR3 is TGTGCCAGCAGTTTATTACATGACACCGGGGAGCTGTTTTTT. Translation: CASSLLHDTGELFF.

The CDR3 nucleotides read TGTGCCAGCAGCTTAGCCTCCCCCACTAGCACAGATACGCAGTATTTT. Its translation is CASSLASPTSTDTQYF. This rearrangement joins TRBV7-6 to TRBJ2-3; D remains ambiguous. CDR1 is SGHVS and CDR2 is FNYEAQ in the germline V gene. CDR3 size: 16 residues. Trimming pared 0 bases from V and 0 bases from J, leaving 10 bases between. Looking up the rest from reference TRBV7-6 and TRBJ2-3 gives the full variable domain: GAGVSQSPRYKVTKRGQDVALRCDPISGHVSLYWYRQALGQGPEFLTYFNYEAQQDKSGLPNDRFSAERPEGSISTLTIQRTEQRDSAMYRCASSLASPTSTDTQYFGPGTRLTVL.

There are many counts of this clonotype. The CDR3 does not end in the conserved phenylalanine or tryptophan, so this is likely a read error. It is unclear where the CDR3 begins or ends on the DNA, so no DNA is shown, and the CDR3 is as TCRdb lists it. The CDR3 protein is CAWDPRPRA. This sequence joins TRBV30 and TRBJ1-3; the table's D call, TRBD1, was not checked against the DNA. From germline, CDR1 is GTSNPN and CDR2 SVGIG (reference sequence). A total of 9 residues make up the CDR3, ends included.

In its sample, this clonotype was seen a few times. V and J are TRBV20-1 and TRBJ2-3; D gene ambiguous. V gave up 0 bases and J gave up 0 bases, with 10 bases separating them. The CDR3 is 15 amino acids. Germline V lookup: CDR1 DFQATT, CDR2 SNEGSKA (reference sequence). CDR3 sequence reads: CSARDWGSSTDTQYF. The CDR3 DNA reads as TGCAGTGCTAGAGATTGGGGATCTAGCACAGATACGCAGTATTTT.

This chain uses TRBV5-1 with TRBJ2-3; 8 bases agree with TRBD1. Unmatched junction bases numbered 3, after V lost 0 bases and J lost 3 bases. This CDR3 has 15 amino acids. CDR1 is SGHRS and CDR2 is YFSETQ in the germline V gene. CDR3 sequence reads: CASSLGQGWTDTQYF. Written as DNA, the CDR3 is TGCGCCAGCAGCTTGGGACAGGGGTGGACAGATACGCAGTATTTT.

CDR3 coding DNA: TGCGCCAGCAGCTTGGTGGGGGCTTCTGGCACAGATACGCAGTATTTT. Translated: CASSLVGASGTDTQYF. The chain is built from TRBV5-1 and TRBJ2-3, with a weak D call TRBD1 (6 bases). The CDR3 covers 16 residues. Between the trimmed V and J ends, which lost 0 bases and 1 base, there was a span of 12 bases. The germline V gene encodes CDR1 SGHRS and CDR2 YFSETQ.